Reported below is one T cell receptor (beta chain). Antigen unknown. The CDR3 extends over 15 amino acids. Germline CDR1 reads MDHEN; CDR2 reads SYDVKM. Trimming took 6 bases from V and 1 from J, leaving 15 bases between them. Primers for the PCR totalled 60 Vbeta and 13 Jbeta. Some clones are missing from TCRdb's copy, which holds only in-frame ones; the method was immunoSEQ multiplex PCR. Counted here are a few hundred thousand clones, around 90% occurring once; the ten biggest clones make up about 1.7%. This specimen belongs to a study of cytomegalovirus exposure and HLA in healthy donors. Whole-study context: Inside one of the first data releases sat about 85 million unique TCRs taken from HLA-typed donors. Study-wide findings and caveats: CMV serostatus was the only recorded immune exposure for donors. As a later analysis showed, a missense DCLRE1C variant was linked to trimming of TCR beta V- and J-genes.

The chain combines TRBV28 with TRBJ1-1; D is undetermined. The sequencing input was PBMCs. This sequence was found in a girl under 10 years old in good health and CMV-seronegative. CDR3 sequence: CASSPISQANTEAFF. The CDR3 DNA reads TGTGCCAGCAGCCCCATATCTCAGGCGAACACTGAAGCTTTCTTT.